A single T cell receptor (beta chain) is shown here with its context. Antigen specificity is unknown. This entry comes from a study of cytomegalovirus exposure and HLA in healthy donors. Points from the study as a whole: The majority of CMV-associated TCR beta chains were reported as apparently HLA-restricted in a later analysis.

The PCR used 60 Vbeta and 13 Jbeta primers. Profiling relied on immunoSEQ multiplex PCR, and the TCRdb table lists in-frame clones only, not all of them. Of 100,000 to 150,000 clones in the sample, about 85% were seen once. The germline V and J ends were trimmed by 0 bases and 6 bases, with 19 bases remaining between them. CDR3 length: 16 amino acids. Germline V gives CDR1 SGDLS, CDR2 YYNGEE. This receptor was obtained from a boy younger than 18 in good health and CMV-seronegative. The chain joins TRBV9 to TRBJ2-7, with a possible D match to TRBD1 (6 bases). The material sequenced was PBMCs. The CDR3 DNA follows: TGTGCCAGCAGCGTAGGGGTGTCGGGACATTTATCCGAGCAGTACTTC. Protein: CASSVGVSGHLSEQYF. The full variable domain, rest sourced from reference TRBV9 and TRBJ2-7, is DSGVTQTPKHLITATGQRVTLRCSPRSGDLSVYWYQQSLDQGLQFLIQYYNGEERAKGNILERFSAQQFPDLHSELNLSSLELGDSALYFCASSVGVSGHLSEQYFGPGTRLTVT.